This T cell receptor beta chain was observed in a study of T-cell reconstitution after alpha-beta-depleted transplantation in children listed by TCRdb under 2016. About the investigation overall: The study quantitatively tracked T-cell immune reconstitution after TCRalphabeta/CD19-depleted allogeneic hematopoietic cell transplantation in children using TCR repertoire profiling. Broad study findings and their caveats: About two months after transplant, the apparently early recovery of alphabetaT-cell counts reportedly depended on just several hundred clones that had expanded rapidly and came from non-depleted graft cells. In some patients, high TCRbeta diversity at day 60 was attributed to recipient T cells and intrathymic progenitors that had survived conditioning. Over subsequent months, a decline in hyperexpanded clone frequencies was noted, and after one year, T-cell counts and TCRbeta diversity were mostly ascribed to newly produced T cells.

The library came from PCR. TCRdb records Illumina HiSeq 2500 as the sequencer. TCR library preparation used molecular barcoding, with unique molecular identifiers applied to normalize quantification of the TCRbeta repertoire. The public reads were reanalyzed by TCRdb: fastp trimming at Q25, MiXCR alignment, in-frame beta chains only. Merged by CDR3 protein, the rows form single entries marked with the most common genes and DNA. The sample table lists approximately 800,000 distinct CDR3 sequences, roughly 15% of them with a count of one. Around 4.5% of the sample goes to the ten largest clones. The CDR3 runs 16 residues from the cysteine to the phenylalanine. CDR3 DNA is the only sequence kept; it has 48 bases, read in frame from the first base. The germline V and J ends show losses of 2 bases and 7 bases respectively, and no gene match explains 5 bases of the junction. Via the germline V gene, CDR1 is SGHAT and CDR2 FQNNGV.

This clonotype was observed a handful of times. The antigen this receptor binds is unknown. Per-base qualities were not stored, and no clone one base away is much larger. The treatment or condition label for this specimen denotes: allogeneic hematopoietic cell transplantation with graft depleted of TCRalphabeta T cells and CD19 B cells. Transplant recipients were children who received TCRalphabeta/CD19-depleted allogeneic hematopoietic cell grafts. The source is a male patient aged 10 to 17 who had a stem cell transplant for acute lymphoblastic leukemia, so the T cells may come from the graft donor. The chain employs TRBV11-2 and TRBJ2-1; a stretch of 13 junction bases matches TRBD2. The material sequenced was PBMCs, mostly from graft donor cells, taken 360 days after TCRalphabeta/CD19-depleted stem cell transplant. The nucleotide sequence reads as follows: TGTGCCAGCAGCTTATGGACTAGCGGGAGAAGGAATGAGCAGTTCTTC. Its translation reads: CASSLWTSGRRNEQFF.